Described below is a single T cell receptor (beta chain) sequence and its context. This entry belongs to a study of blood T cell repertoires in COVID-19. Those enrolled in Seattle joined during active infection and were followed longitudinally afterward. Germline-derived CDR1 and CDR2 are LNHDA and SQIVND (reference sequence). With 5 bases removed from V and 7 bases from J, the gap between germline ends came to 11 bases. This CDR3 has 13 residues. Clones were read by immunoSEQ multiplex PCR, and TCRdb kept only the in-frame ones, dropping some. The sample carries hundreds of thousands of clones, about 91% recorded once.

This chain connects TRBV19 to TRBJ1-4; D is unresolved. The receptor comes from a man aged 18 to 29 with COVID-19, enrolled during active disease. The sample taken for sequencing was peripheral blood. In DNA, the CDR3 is TGTGCCAGTAGTTGGGTGCCGGGTGAAAAACTGTTTTTT. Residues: CASSWVPGEKLFF.